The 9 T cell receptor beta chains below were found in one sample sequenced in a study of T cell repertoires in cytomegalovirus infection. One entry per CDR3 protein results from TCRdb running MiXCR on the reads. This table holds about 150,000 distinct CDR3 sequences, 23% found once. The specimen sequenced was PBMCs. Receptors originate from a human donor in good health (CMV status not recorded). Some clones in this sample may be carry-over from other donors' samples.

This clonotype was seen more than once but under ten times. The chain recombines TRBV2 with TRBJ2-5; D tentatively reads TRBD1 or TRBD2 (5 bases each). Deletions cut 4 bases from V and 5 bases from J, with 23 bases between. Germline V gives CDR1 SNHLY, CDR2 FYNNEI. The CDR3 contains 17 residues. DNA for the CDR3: TGTGCCAGCAGTGGGGGGTTCGCGGCCCTGGATCTTGAGACCCAGTACTTC. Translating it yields CASSGGFAALDLETQYF.

CDR3 loop: CASSLGLERGEQFF. In DNA, the CDR3 is TGTGCCAGCAGCTTAGGTCTCGAAAGGGGAGAGCAGTTCTTC. The genes are TRBV7-2 and TRBJ2-1, with D perhaps TRBD1 (5 bases). There are 14 residues in the CDR3. V was pared by 1 base and J by 10 bases, with 14 bases between. The V gene's germline CDR1 is SGHTA and CDR2 FQGNSA.

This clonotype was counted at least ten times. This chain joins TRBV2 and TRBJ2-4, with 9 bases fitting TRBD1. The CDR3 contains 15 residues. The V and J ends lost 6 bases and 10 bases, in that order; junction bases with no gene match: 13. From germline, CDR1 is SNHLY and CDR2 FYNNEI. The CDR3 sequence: CASRTSGTGRRIQYF. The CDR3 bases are TGTGCCAGCAGAACTTCCGGGACAGGGCGACGGATTCAGTACTTC.

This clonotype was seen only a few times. The CDR3 spells CASQRGGRQETQYF. CDR3 coding DNA: TGTGCCAGCCAACGGGGGGGCCGTCAAGAGACCCAGTACTTC. The chain employs TRBV7-6 and TRBJ2-5; 8 bases are a match to TRBD2. The CDR3 totals 14 residues. The V segment lost 8 bases and the J segment 2 bases; nucleotides outside the gene matches: 7. CDR1 and CDR2 from the germline V gene are SGHVS and FNYEAQ. The full variable domain, completed using reference TRBV7-6 and TRBJ2-5, is GAGVSQSPRYKVTKRGQDVALRCDPISGHVSLYWYRQALGQGPEFLTYFNYEAQQDKSGLPNDRFSAERPEGSISTLTIQRTEQRDSAMYRCASQRGGRQETQYFGPGTRLLVL.

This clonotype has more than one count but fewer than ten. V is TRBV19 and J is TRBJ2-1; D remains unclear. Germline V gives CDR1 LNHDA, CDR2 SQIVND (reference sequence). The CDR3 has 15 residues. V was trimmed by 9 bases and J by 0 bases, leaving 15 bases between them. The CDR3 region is CASTPVVSSYNEQFF. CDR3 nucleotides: TGTGCCAGCACCCCGGTGGTAAGCTCCTACAATGAGCAGTTCTTC.

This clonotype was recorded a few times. CDR3 residues: CASREPQGPNQPQHF. CDR3 nucleotide sequence: TGTGCCAGCAGAGAACCACAGGGTCCTAATCAGCCCCAGCATTTT. This sequence joins TRBV28 and TRBJ1-5; D might be TRBD1 (6 bases). Per the germline V gene, CDR1 is MDHEN and CDR2 is SYDVKM. This CDR3 is built from 15 residues. V was shortened by 6 bases and J by 4 bases, with 16 bases between the two germline ends. Variable domain in full (rest from reference TRBV28 and TRBJ1-5): DVKVTQSSRYLVKRTGEKVFLECVQDMDHENMFWYRQDPGLGLRLIYFSYDVKMKEKGDIPEGYSVSREKKERFSLILESASTNQTSMYLCASREPQGPNQPQHFGDGTRLSIL.

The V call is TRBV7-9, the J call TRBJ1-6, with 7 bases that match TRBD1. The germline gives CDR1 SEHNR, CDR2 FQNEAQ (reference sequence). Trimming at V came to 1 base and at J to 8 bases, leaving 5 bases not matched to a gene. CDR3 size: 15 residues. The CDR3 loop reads CASSLGPGQYSPLHF. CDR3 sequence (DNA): TGTGCCAGCAGCTTAGGACCGGGACAGTATTCACCCCTCCACTTT.

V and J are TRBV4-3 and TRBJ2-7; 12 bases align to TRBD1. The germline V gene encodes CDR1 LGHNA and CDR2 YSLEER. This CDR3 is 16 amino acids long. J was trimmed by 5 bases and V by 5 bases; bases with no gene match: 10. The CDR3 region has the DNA TGCGCCAGCAGCTCAATCGGCGGGACAGGGGGCGACGAGCAGTACTTC. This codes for CASSSIGGTGGDEQYF.

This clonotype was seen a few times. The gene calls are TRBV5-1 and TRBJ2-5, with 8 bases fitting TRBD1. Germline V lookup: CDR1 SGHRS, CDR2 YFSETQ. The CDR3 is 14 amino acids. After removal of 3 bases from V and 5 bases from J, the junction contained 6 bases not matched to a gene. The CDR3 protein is CASSSGQGRETQYF. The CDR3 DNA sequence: TGCGCCAGCAGCTCCGGACAGGGTAGGGAGACCCAGTACTTC.